A single sample gave rise to the 26 T cell receptor beta chains below, sequenced in a study of blood T cell repertoires in COVID-19. Assay: immunoSEQ multiplex PCR; the TCRdb copy retains only in-frame clones and omits some. Of over 250,000 clones listed, around nine tenths are singletons. Sequencing input: peripheral blood. All receptors derive from an older woman with acute or convalescent COVID-19.

In this sample, this clone turned up once. J is TRBJ2-7 and V is TRBV18; 7 bases align to TRBD2. The CDR3 has 16 amino acids. V was clipped by 6 bases and J by 5 bases; unmatched bases: 16. Germline V gene lookup returns CDR1 KGHSH and CDR2 LQKENI. In nucleotides, the CDR3 is TGTGCCAGCTCCCGTCGGGCGGGGGAACTCCCAGACGAGCAGTACTTC. Its protein is CASSRRAGELPDEQYF.

This clone has only a few counts. This rearrangement joins TRBV5-6 to TRBJ1-6; D gene unclear. The CDR3 is made up of 15 amino acids. The V end was cut by 1 base, the J end by 4 bases, with 9 bases between. CDR1 is SGHDT, CDR2 YYEEEE, per germline. The CDR3 spells CASSLSGQYNSPLHF. CDR3 in DNA: TGTGCCAGCAGCTTGAGCGGGCAATATAATTCACCCCTCCACTTT.

This clone was picked up one time. The rearrangement uses TRBV15 and TRBJ2-1; 7 bases map to TRBD2. This CDR3 is 18 amino acids long. CDR1 LNHNV and CDR2 YYDKDF come from the germline V gene (reference sequence). The V segment lost 3 bases and the J segment 9 bases; nucleotides outside the gene matches: 20. CDR3 in amino acids: CATSSSQLSRGGRGEQFF. The CDR3, as DNA: TGTGCCACCAGCAGCTCCCAGCTCTCGCGCGGGGGTCGGGGTGAGCAGTTCTTC.

This chain links TRBV12-2 with TRBJ1-5; no check of the table's D call, TRBD1, against the DNA was made. TRBV12-2 is designated a pseudogene. This CDR3 is 12 amino acids long. CDR3 nucleotides: TGTGCAAGTCGCTTACATTATCAGCCCCAGCATTTT. It yields the protein CASRLHYQPQHF.

V is TRBV4-1 and J is TRBJ2-1, with 10 positions matching TRBD2. Losses at the gene ends were 3 bases for V and 9 bases for J; bases not matched to a gene: 11. Germline V gene lookup returns CDR1 MGHRA and CDR2 YSYEKL. The CDR3 has 16 residues. CDR3 sequence (DNA): TGCGCCAGCAGCCACCCCCTCAGCGGGAGGGCCCCTGAGCAGTTCTTC. Encoded protein: CASSHPLSGRAPEQFF.

The rearrangement uses TRBV5-5 and TRBJ1-1; weak D call: TRBD1 (5 bases). This CDR3 is 16 amino acids long. Trimming shortened V by 0 bases and J by 3 bases, and 15 bases separated the two germline ends. Germline assignment: CDR1 SGHKS and CDR2 YYEKEE (reference sequence). The chain's CDR3 is CASSLEGRGVDTEAFF. CDR3 DNA: TGTGCCAGCAGCTTGGAAGGACGGGGGGTAGACACTGAAGCTTTCTTT.

This sequence joins TRBV1 and TRBJ2-2; the table's D gene call, TRBD2, was not cross checked with the DNA. TRBV1 is listed as a pseudogene. This CDR3 is built from 21 residues. CDR3 DNA sequence: TGCACCAGCAGCCCCCGATTACACCGGGATAGCGGGGGCCACTACACCGGGGAGCTGTTTTTT. Amino acids: CTSSPRLHRDSGGHYTGELFF.

This clone was seen once. The J gene is TRBJ1-2, the V gene TRBV27, with D perhaps TRBD1 (5 bases). The CDR3 totals 13 residues. In germline, CDR1 is MNHEY, CDR2 SMNVEV (reference sequence). V lost 6 bases and J 8 bases, leaving 16 bases between the germline ends. CDR3 sequence (DNA): TGTGCCAGCAGAGTCCAGGGTACTTGGGGCTACACCTTC. It codes for CASRVQGTWGYTF.

This chain links TRBV7-3 with TRBJ2-6, with D perhaps matching TRBD2 (5 bases). The V gene's germline CDR1 is SGHTA and CDR2 FQGTGA. Trimming cost V 4 bases and J 0 bases, with 13 bases left between them. This CDR3 region has 17 residues. CDR3 region: CASSSPGFLSGANVLTF. For the CDR3, the DNA is TGTGCCAGCAGCTCCCCGGGATTCCTCTCTGGGGCCAACGTCCTGACTTTC.

V usage is TRBV7-2 and J usage is TRBJ1-2; TRBD1 matches 7 bases. There are 18 residues in the CDR3. Trimming took 1 base from V and 0 from J; bases not matched to a gene: 11. CDR1 and CDR2 (germline): SGHTA, FQGNSA. CDR3 loop: CASSLGKMTGTPNYGYTF. The DNA of the CDR3 is TGTGCCAGCAGCTTAGGGAAGATGACAGGGACACCTAACTATGGCTACACCTTC.

This clone occurred a few times. This sequence joins TRBV19 and TRBJ1-1; weak D call: TRBD1 (6 bases). Germline CDR1 reads LNHDA; CDR2 reads SQIVND (reference sequence). The CDR3 totals 15 residues. V shed 6 bases and J shed 3 bases, with 17 bases lying between them. The CDR3 is CASRSGQIGYTEAFF. The CDR3 region has the DNA TGTGCCAGTAGATCCGGACAGATTGGTTACACTGAAGCTTTCTTT.

This clone appeared a single time. This chain uses TRBV6-1 with TRBJ2-1; 11 nucleotides line up with TRBD2. After removal of 6 bases from V and 5 bases from J, the junction contained 6 bases not matched to a gene. Germline V gives CDR1 MNHNS, CDR2 SASEGT. The CDR3 spans 15 residues. CDR3 coding DNA: TGTGCCAGCAGCTATAGCGGGAGGGCCAACAATGAGCAGTTCTTC. This gives the protein CASSYSGRANNEQFF.

The J gene is TRBJ1-1, the V gene TRBV18, with D hard to call. Germline CDR1 reads KGHSH; CDR2 reads LQKENI. Trimming took 6 bases from V and 3 from J, leaving 11 bases between them. There are 13 residues in the CDR3. CDR3 residues: CASSSTGDTEAFF. DNA for the CDR3: TGTGCCAGCTCTTCAACCGGGGACACTGAAGCTTTCTTT. Full variable domain (rest looked up from reference TRBV18 and TRBJ1-1): NAGVMQNPRHLVRRRGQEARLRCSPMKGHSHVYWYRQLPEEGLKFMVYLQKENIIDESGMPKERFSAEFPKEGPSILRIQQVVRGDSAAYFCASSSTGDTEAFFGQGTRLTVV.

J is TRBJ1-5 and V is TRBV19; D ambiguous. Germline CDR1 is LNHDA and CDR2 is SQIVND (reference sequence). V dropped 4 bases and J dropped 0 bases, with 7 bases sitting between them. CDR3 length: 14 residues. CDR3 loop: CASSKDGSNQPQHF. DNA for the CDR3: TGTGCCAGTAGTAAAGACGGTAGCAATCAGCCCCAGCATTTT. Full variable domain (remainder filled in from reference TRBV19 and TRBJ1-5): DGGITQSPKYLFRKEGQNVTLSCEQNLNHDAMYWYRQDPGQGLRLIYYSQIVNDFQKGDIAEGYSVSREKKESFPLTVTSAQKNPTAFYLCASSKDGSNQPQHFGDGTRLSIL.

J is TRBJ1-5 and V is TRBV20-1; 7 positions match TRBD1. The length of the CDR3 is 16 residues. J was trimmed by 3 bases and V by 3 bases; bases with no gene match: 11. Germline V gene sequence: CDR1 DFQATT, CDR2 SNEGSKA (reference sequence). The CDR3 region has the DNA TGCAGTGCTAGTCGCTGGGCAGGGGGATTCAATCAGCCCCAGCATTTT. Translated: CSASRWAGGFNQPQHF.

The chain carries TRBV7-2 and TRBJ2-7, with a tentative D call TRBD2 (6 bases). Trimming pared 0 bases from V and 8 bases from J, leaving 20 bases between. CDR3 length: 16 amino acids. The V gene's germline CDR1 is SGHTA and CDR2 FQGNSA. As DNA, the CDR3 is TGTGCCAGCAGCTTAGCTAGCGGAGTCATCAACCGCCAGCAGTACTTC. This translates into CASSLASGVINRQQYF.

The chain uses TRBV29-1 and TRBJ2-5, with D possibly TRBD1 on 5 matching bases. Looked up from germline, CDR1 is SQVTM and CDR2 is ANQGSEA. V dropped 5 bases and J dropped 5 bases, with 12 bases sitting between them. CDR3 length: 12 residues. As DNA, the CDR3 is TGCAGCGTTCTCGACAGTGGGGAGACCCAGTACTTC. Its translation: CSVLDSGETQYF.

The J gene is TRBJ1-1, the V gene TRBV5-1; tentative D call: TRBD1 (5 bases). The germline V gene has CDR1 SGHRS and CDR2 YFSETQ. V was clipped by 4 bases and J by 4 bases, with 17 bases between them. The CDR3 is made up of 15 amino acids. The CDR3 bases are TGCGCCAGCAGCACGCAGGCGCAGGGCGGCACTGAAGCTTTCTTT. It yields the protein CASSTQAQGGTEAFF.

This clone was seen only once. The rearrangement joins TRBV24-1 to TRBJ1-5, with TRBD1 as a possible D gene (6 bases). Germline V lookup: CDR1 KGHDR, CDR2 SFDVKD. V was pared by 3 bases and J by 6 bases, with 20 bases between. This CDR3 spans 17 amino acids. CDR3 in DNA: TGTGCCACCAGTGATCCCCGGGAGGGGGGGGGCGGTCAGCCCCAGCATTTT. Translating gives CATSDPREGGGGQPQHF.

CDR3 nucleotides: TGTGCCAGCAGTTACTCTTCAGGGTCTGGCTATGGCTACACCTTC. Its translation: CASSYSSGSGYGYTF. V usage is TRBV6-5 and J usage is TRBJ1-2; tentative D call: TRBD1 (5 bases). V was shortened by 0 bases and J by 4 bases, with 12 bases between the two germline ends. Germline CDR1 and CDR2: MNHEY and SVGAGI. This CDR3 contains 15 residues.

The rearrangement uses TRBV24-1 and TRBJ2-1; 12 bases align to TRBD1. Germline V gives CDR1 KGHDR, CDR2 SFDVKD. The CDR3 totals 17 residues. J gave up 4 bases and V 3 bases, and 6 bases lay outside the gene matches. CDR3 sequence reads: CATSDPRDRGLYNEQFF. The CDR3 nucleotides read TGTGCCACCAGTGATCCCCGGGACAGGGGGCTTTACAATGAGCAGTTCTTC.

V usage is TRBV7-2 and J usage is TRBJ2-5; 10 bases map to TRBD2. The CDR3 is 13 amino acids. V was clipped by 5 bases and J by 5 bases; unmatched bases: 2. Germline-derived CDR1 and CDR2 are SGHTA and FQGNSA. Here the CDR3 DNA reads TGTGCCAGCAGCCGGGGACTAGCGGAGACCCAGTACTTC. Its protein product is CASSRGLAETQYF.

The rearrangement links TRBV12-3 or TRBV12-4 to TRBJ2-3, with D perhaps matching TRBD1 (6 bases). V shed 3 bases and J shed 3 bases, with 7 bases lying between them. This CDR3 has 13 residues. DNA of the CDR3: TGTGCCAGCAGTTTTACAGGGACAGATACGCAGTATTTT. Translated, it gives CASSFTGTDTQYF.

V usage is TRBV6-5 and J usage is TRBJ2-7, with D perhaps matching TRBD1 (5 bases). This CDR3 comprises 14 residues. CDR1 and CDR2 from the germline V gene are MNHEY and SVGAGI. V was clipped by 2 bases and J by 4 bases, with 12 bases between them. The CDR3: CASSYGQGIYEQYF. CDR3 coding DNA: TGTGCCAGCAGTTACGGGCAGGGTATTTACGAGCAGTACTTC.

The chain employs TRBV7-2 and TRBJ2-2; D may be TRBD2 (6 bases). V lost 3 bases, J lost 6 bases, and 11 bases lay in between. The CDR3 loop spans 14 amino acids. The germline gives CDR1 SGHTA, CDR2 FQGNSA. The CDR3 spells CASSLGGWAGELFF. In nucleotides, the CDR3 is TGTGCCAGCAGCTTGGGGGGTTGGGCCGGGGAGCTGTTTTTT. Variable domain in full (rest from reference TRBV7-2 and TRBJ2-2): GAGVSQSPSNKVTEKGKDVELRCDPISGHTALYWYRQSLGQGLEFLIYFQGNSAPDKSGLPSDRFSAERTGGSVSTLTIQRTQQEDSAVYLCASSLGGWAGELFFGEGSRLTVL.

The chain carries TRBV5-5 and TRBJ2-1, with 8 bases aligning to TRBD2. The CDR3 extends over 16 amino acids. Per the germline V gene, CDR1 is SGHKS and CDR2 is YYEKEE (reference sequence). V was clipped by 4 bases and J by 5 bases; unmatched bases: 11. The CDR3 DNA sequence: TGTGCCAGCAGCCCACTAGCGGACCTTTACCACAATGAGCAGTTCTTC. It is translated as CASSPLADLYHNEQFF.